This T cell receptor (beta chain) emerged from a study of blood T cell repertoires in COVID-19. Study-wide context: The analysed material was cDNA or gDNA that came from T cells, B-cell-depleted T cells, or PBMCs.

Those who participated ranged in age from 18 to 89 years and resided in 20 to 30 US areas. Authors' data handling: Nucleated cell number was recorded as an estimate derived from reference gene primer amplification. The data were produced by immunoSEQ multiplex PCR, yet TCRdb's version contains in-frame clones alone and is incomplete. That table is the source of V, J and clone size, and D and trimming were worked out from the DNA. The sample lists some 340,000 clones, around nine tenths occurring once. The CDR3 is 14 amino acids. Per the germline V gene, CDR1 is SGHTA and CDR2 is FQGNSA. The V and J ends lost 6 bases and 10 bases, in that order; junction bases with no gene match: 8.

The TCR was taken from a woman aged 25-40 years who had been exposed to COVID-19. The specimen was PBMCs or T cells enriched from blood (not recorded which). The chain is built from TRBV7-2 and TRBJ1-6; 8 bases are a match to TRBD1. The CDR3 bases are TGTGCCAGCAGACGGACAGGGAGCCCGTCACCCCTCCACTTT. Amino acids: CASRRTGSPSPLHF.